This T cell receptor (beta chain) was recorded in a study of blood T cell repertoires in COVID-19. Germline assignment: CDR1 KGHSH and CDR2 LQKENI. V lost 2 bases, J lost 7 bases, and 1 base stayed unmatched. The CDR3 is 13 amino acids. Sequencing was performed with immunoSEQ multiplex PCR; in TCRdb, only in-frame clones are kept and a portion is missing. The profile covers about 270,000 clones, with about 91% appearing a single time and approximately 1.2% taken by the ten largest. This TCR was recovered from a middle-aged woman with acute COVID-19. The specimen was PBMCs or T cells enriched from blood (not recorded which). The rearrangement uses TRBV18 and TRBJ1-5, with 8 bases that match TRBD1. CDR3 sequence reads: CASSPGTGQPQHF. The CDR3 nucleotides read TGTGCCAGCTCACCAGGGACAGGCCAGCCCCAGCATTTT.